These 21 T cell receptor beta chains share one sample of origin, sequenced in a study of blood T cell repertoires in COVID-19 (dated by TCRdb to about 2020). Library preparation was by the immunoSEQ multiplex PCR assay. TCRdb's version of the immuneACCESS table is confined to in-frame rearrangements and falls short of the full clone set. An unresolved V gene accounts for under half of the shortfall where checked; the remainder is of unknown origin. Present in this sample are approximately 190,000 clones, approximately 85% of which were seen just once. Jointly, the top ten make up 5.1% of the sample. What was sequenced was peripheral blood. The receptors were sampled from a woman in her 70s with active or convalescent COVID-19.

This rearrangement joins TRBV5-1 to TRBJ2-5, with a possible D match to TRBD1 (5 bases). V shed 3 bases and J shed 5 bases, with 8 bases lying between them. The V gene's germline CDR1 is SGHRS and CDR2 YFSETQ. CDR3 length: 12 amino acids. In nucleotides, the CDR3 is TGCGCCAGCAGCTCAGGGATGGAGACCCAGTACTTC. This sequence encodes CASSSGMETQYF. Full variable domain (missing parts from reference TRBV5-1 and TRBJ2-5): KAGVTQTPRYLIKTRGQQVTLSCSPISGHRSVSWYQQTPGQGLQFLFEYFSETQRNKGNFPGRFSGRQFSNSRSEMNVSTLELGDSALYLCASSSGMETQYFGPGTRLLVL.

A few counts support this clone. The rearrangement joins TRBV6-5 to TRBJ2-7, with 9 bases lining up with TRBD1. After removal of 2 bases from V and 6 bases from J, the junction contained 5 bases not matched to a gene. This CDR3 has 14 residues. Germline-derived CDR1 and CDR2 are MNHEY and SVGAGI. The chain's CDR3 is CASSYGQGFVEQYF. In DNA form, the CDR3 reads TGTGCCAGCAGTTACGGACAGGGGTTCGTCGAGCAGTACTTC.

This chain uses TRBV13 with TRBJ1-4; D may be TRBD1 (6 bases). Germline V lookup: CDR1 PRHDT, CDR2 FYEKMQ (reference sequence). V lost 2 bases and J 8 bases, leaving 12 bases between the germline ends. This CDR3 has 14 amino acids. In DNA, the CDR3 is TGTGCCAGCAGCTTAACAGGGTCGGGGGAAAAACTGTTTTTT. Translating it yields CASSLTGSGEKLFF.

The chain recombines TRBV15 with TRBJ1-5; D is unresolved. CDR1 is LNHNV, CDR2 YYDKDF, per germline (reference sequence). V shed 0 bases and J shed 6 bases, with 6 bases lying between them. The CDR3 consists of 13 residues. The CDR3 spells CATSRDLVQPQHF. The CDR3 DNA follows: TGTGCCACCAGCAGAGATCTCGTTCAGCCCCAGCATTTT.

This rearrangement joins TRBV18 to TRBJ2-1; D possibly corresponds to TRBD1 (6 bases). Trimming cost V 4 bases and J 4 bases, with 26 bases left between them. Germline assignment: CDR1 KGHSH and CDR2 LQKENI. The CDR3 loop spans 19 amino acids. For the CDR3, the DNA is TGTGCCAGCTCACGAGGCGTAGACAGGCGCCATACCAAGTACAATGAGCAGTTCTTC. It is translated as CASSRGVDRRHTKYNEQFF.

V usage is TRBV5-4 and J usage is TRBJ1-1; D might be TRBD1 (6 bases). The CDR3 loop spans 14 amino acids. CDR1 and CDR2 (germline): SGHNT, YYREEE (reference sequence). Trimming removed 0 bases at V and 5 bases at J, with 11 bases between. The CDR3 DNA is TGTGCCAGCAGCTTGGGAAGTAGGGGGACTGAAGCTTTCTTT. The encoded protein is CASSLGSRGTEAFF.

V is TRBV3-1 (or the pseudogene TRBV3-2) and J is TRBJ2-5; perhaps TRBD2 as D (6 bases). The CDR3 runs to 14 residues. The germline V gene encodes CDR1 LGHDT and CDR2 YNNKEL (reference sequence). V was trimmed by 0 bases and J by 4 bases, leaving 9 bases between them. The CDR3 loop reads CASSQDRAGETQYF. The DNA for the CDR3 is TGTGCCAGCAGCCAAGATCGAGCGGGAGAGACCCAGTACTTC.

V usage is TRBV5-1 and J usage is TRBJ2-7; TRBD2 might be the D (5 bases). The CDR3 extends over 16 amino acids. V was trimmed by 8 bases and J by 2 bases, leaving 23 bases between them. Per germline, CDR1 SGHRS and CDR2 YFSETQ. The CDR3 region has the DNA TGCGCCAGGTATCCTCTTCCGGAGGTCGAACCCTACGAGCAGTACTTC. Translation: CARYPLPEVEPYEQYF.

The rearrangement joins TRBV7-8 to TRBJ2-7; 8 bases line up with TRBD2. CDR1 is SGHVS and CDR2 is FQNEAQ in the germline V gene. Losses at the gene ends were 4 bases for V and 0 bases for J; bases not matched to a gene: 5. The CDR3 extends over 15 amino acids. DNA of the CDR3: TGTGCCAGCAGCTCCCAGCGGGAGTCCTCCTACGAGCAGTACTTC. Residues: CASSSQRESSYEQYF.

This clone was observed once. The chain links TRBV6-2 or TRBV6-3 to TRBJ2-3; 7 bases map to TRBD2. Germline V gives CDR1 MNHEY, CDR2 SVGEGT. V trimming: 4 bases; J trimming: 3 bases; junction bases outside the gene matches: 10. The CDR3 length is 16 residues. CDR3 residues: CASSSRGRELTDTQYF. The CDR3 DNA reads as TGTGCCAGCAGTTCCCGAGGGCGGGAGTTAACAGATACGCAGTATTTT.

This chain joins TRBV11-2 and TRBJ2-3; the match to TRBD2 covers 15 bases. Trimming took 5 bases from V and 7 from J; bases not matched to a gene: 7. This CDR3 is 16 amino acids long. In germline, CDR1 is SGHAT, CDR2 FQNNGV. CDR3 amino acids: CASSPRTSGRGHTQYF. CDR3 in DNA: TGTGCCAGCAGCCCTCGGACTAGCGGGAGGGGGCATACGCAGTATTTT.

The chain recombines TRBV12-5 with TRBJ1-6; TRBD1 agrees at 10 bases. Trimming took 0 bases from V and 7 from J; bases not matched to a gene: 3. The CDR3 covers 16 residues. From germline, CDR1 is LGHNT and CDR2 FRNRAP. This CDR3 reads CASGLVRGQGNSPLHF. As DNA, the CDR3 is TGTGCTAGTGGTTTGGTACGGGGACAGGGGAATTCACCCCTCCACTTT.

The chain uses TRBV10-2 and TRBJ1-5; maybe TRBD1 (6 bases). V dropped 3 bases and J dropped 9 bases, with 24 bases sitting between them. This CDR3 is built from 17 residues. In germline, CDR1 is WSHSY, CDR2 SAAADI. CDR3 nucleotides: TGCGCCAGCAGTGACCACAGAGCGGGGGCCGACCCGCTGCCCCAGCATTTT. It codes for CASSDHRAGADPLPQHF.

This rearrangement joins TRBV11-2 to TRBJ1-1, with 7 bases identical to TRBD1. CDR3 length equals 14 residues. Losses at the gene ends were 5 bases for V and 9 bases for J; bases not matched to a gene: 12. Germline CDR1 and CDR2: SGHAT and FQNNGV. In nucleotides, the CDR3 is TGTGCCAGCAGCCACCCTGAGAGACAGGGCAAAGCTTTCTTT. It encodes CASSHPERQGKAFF. Full variable domain (outside the CDR3, taken from reference TRBV11-2 and TRBJ1-1): EAGVAQSPRYKIIEKRQSVAFWCNPISGHATLYWYQQILGQGPKLLIQFQNNGVVDDSQLPKDRFSAERLKGVDSTLKIQPAKLEDSAVYLCASSHPERQGKAFFGQGTRLTVV.

The chain carries TRBV20-1 and TRBJ1-2; TRBD1 is a possible D gene (6 bases). The CDR3 loop spans 10 amino acids. The V gene lost 6 bases and the J gene lost 7 bases, with 9 bases spanning the gap. Germline-derived CDR1 and CDR2 are DFQATT and SNEGSKA (reference sequence). CDR3 DNA sequence: TGCAGTGCGCTGACAGGTGGCTACACCTTC. Translated, it gives CSALTGGYTF.

This chain connects TRBV2 to TRBJ1-4, with D tentatively TRBD1 (6 bases). The CDR3 contains 15 residues. The germline gives CDR1 SNHLY, CDR2 FYNNEI. Trimming took 6 bases from V and 7 from J, leaving 18 bases between them. The CDR3 sequence is CASRTTGWGFEKLFF. CDR3 DNA: TGTGCCAGCAGAACTACAGGGTGGGGTTTTGAAAAACTGTTTTTT.

V and J are TRBV20-1 and TRBJ2-5, with D maybe TRBD1 (5 bases). CDR1 is DFQATT, CDR2 SNEGSKA, per germline (reference sequence). Trimming pared 3 bases from V and 5 bases from J, leaving 16 bases between. The CDR3 covers 14 residues. Here the CDR3 reads CSASDVWKGETQYF. The CDR3 nucleotides read TGCAGTGCTAGTGATGTGTGGAAGGGGGAGACCCAGTACTTC.

This sequence joins TRBV5-1 and TRBJ2-5, with D perhaps TRBD2 (6 bases). This CDR3 contains 17 residues. Germline loops: CDR1 SGHRS, CDR2 YFSETQ. V gave up 4 bases and J gave up 1 base, with 20 bases separating them. The CDR3 region is CASSPTTGTPRQETQYF. Written as DNA, the CDR3 is TGCGCCAGCAGCCCAACTACCGGGACTCCGCGCCAAGAGACCCAGTACTTC. Complete variable domain (other parts from reference TRBV5-1 and TRBJ2-5): KAGVTQTPRYLIKTRGQQVTLSCSPISGHRSVSWYQQTPGQGLQFLFEYFSETQRNKGNFPGRFSGRQFSNSRSEMNVSTLELGDSALYLCASSPTTGTPRQETQYFGPGTRLLVL.

The V and J genes are TRBV5-1 and TRBJ1-2; TRBD1 agrees at 8 bases. This CDR3 contains 14 residues. Germline loops: CDR1 SGHRS, CDR2 YFSETQ. Trimming at V came to 2 bases and at J to 4 bases, leaving 4 bases not matched to a gene. The CDR3: CASSFGGQGYGYTF. Written as DNA, the CDR3 is TGCGCCAGCAGCTTCGGCGGACAGGGCTATGGCTACACCTTC.

The V gene is TRBV6-5, the J gene TRBJ2-2; TRBD2 matches at 7 bases. Germline CDR1 and CDR2: MNHEY and SVGAGI. The CDR3 is 16 residues long. The junction had 8 bases not matched to a gene; V was cut back by 2 bases and J by 5 bases. CDR3 DNA sequence: TGTGCCAGCAGTTACAGTGGGAGGGGTCGAACCGGGGAGCTGTTTTTT. It specifies CASSYSGRGRTGELFF.

The gene calls are TRBV6-5 and TRBJ1-2, with TRBD1 as a possible D gene (6 bases). V was trimmed by 2 bases and J by 5 bases, leaving 6 bases between them. CDR1 is MNHEY and CDR2 is SVGAGI in the germline V gene. CDR3 size: 12 residues. CDR3 DNA: TGTGCCAGCAGTTACACAGGGTATGGCTACACCTTC. It yields the protein CASSYTGYGYTF.